The 29 T cell receptor beta chains below all came from one sample that was sequenced in a study of spatial heterogeneity in lung cancer. Whole-study findings and limits: Expanded intratumoral alpha and beta TCR counts tracked tumor mutation counts.

Each CDR3 protein gets one entry after TCRdb re-called the 5' RACE reads with MiXCR. The table includes 20,000 to 25,000 distinct CDR3 sequences, under 10% detected once. The time point denotes: sample taken at primary tumor resection. No antigen has been assigned to these receptors. The starting material was lung tumor tissue, obtained at surgery. The receptor source for this set is a male donor with early-stage non-small cell lung cancer.

This clonotype was counted many times. V is TRBV29-1 and J is TRBJ1-4; 8 nucleotides agree with TRBD1. The germline CDR1 and CDR2 sequences are SQVTM and ANQGSEA. V lost 0 bases to trimming and J lost 8 bases; unmatched junction nucleotides: 5. This CDR3 comprises 14 residues. The CDR3 protein is CSVEDVTGGEKLFF. Written as DNA, the CDR3 is TGCAGCGTTGAAGATGTAACAGGGGGAGAAAAACTGTTTTTT.

This clonotype has ten or more counts. V gene TRBV28 combines with J gene TRBJ2-1; D is perhaps TRBD1 (6 bases). The CDR3 totals 14 residues. The germline V gene has CDR1 MDHEN and CDR2 SYDVKM. V dropped 5 bases and J dropped 5 bases, with 13 bases sitting between them. The CDR3 nucleotides read TGTGCCAGCAGTACACCCGACAGGAACAATGAGCAGTTCTTC. Protein: CASSTPDRNNEQFF.

This clonotype was observed at least ten times. The chain employs TRBV3-1 and TRBJ1-2; TRBD1 matches at 8 bases. With V trimmed by 1 base and J by 7 bases, 5 bases remained unmatched. This CDR3 has 14 amino acids. Germline CDR1 LGHDT, CDR2 YNNKEL (reference sequence). The CDR3: CASSQGTGSGGYTF. The CDR3, as DNA: TGTGCCAGCAGCCAAGGGACAGGGTCGGGTGGCTACACCTTC.

This chain joins TRBV20-1 and TRBJ2-7; D uncertain. Looked up from germline, CDR1 is DFQATT and CDR2 is SNEGSKA (reference sequence). Trimming shortened V by 0 bases and J by 0 bases, and 3 bases separated the two germline ends. This CDR3 has 12 amino acids. CDR3 amino acids: CSARDNSYEQYF. The CDR3 DNA reads TGCAGTGCTAGAGACAACTCCTACGAGCAGTACTTC.

This clonotype has at least ten counts. This chain links TRBV27 with TRBJ2-1; D uncertain. This CDR3 contains 14 residues. From germline, CDR1 is MNHEY and CDR2 SMNVEV (reference sequence). V gave up 2 bases and J gave up 5 bases, with 10 bases separating them. The CDR3 nucleotides read TGTGCCAGCAGTTTAATACTGTCGGACAATGAGCAGTTCTTC. Translating it yields CASSLILSDNEQFF.

The V gene is TRBV6-6, the J gene TRBJ2-3, with TRBD1 matching over 9 bases. Germline CDR1 MNHNY, CDR2 SVGAGI (reference sequence). Losses at the gene ends were 6 bases for V and 11 bases for J; bases not matched to a gene: 6. The length of the CDR3 is 12 residues. CDR3 loop: CASRGTGIGQYF. CDR3 sequence (DNA): TGTGCCAGCAGGGGGACAGGGATTGGGCAGTATTTT.

This clonotype was detected ten times or more. This chain links TRBV6-2 or TRBV6-3 with TRBJ2-7; 7 positions match TRBD1. Germline lookup yields CDR1 MNHEY and CDR2 SVGEGT. The V and J ends lost 5 bases and 1 base, in that order; junction bases with no gene match: 5. The length of the CDR3 is 14 residues. For the CDR3, the DNA is TGTGCCAGCAGTCCACGACAGGGTTCCTACGAGCAGTACTTC. This sequence encodes CASSPRQGSYEQYF.

This clonotype occurred many times. The CDR3 loop is CASGRTGMNTEAFF. In DNA form, the CDR3 reads TGTGCCAGCGGACGGACGGGGATGAACACTGAAGCTTTCTTT. The chain has TRBV12-3 or TRBV12-4 and TRBJ1-1, with unresolved D. The CDR3 length is 14 residues. Deletions cut 8 bases from V and 0 bases from J, with 13 bases between.

This clonotype came up many times. This rearrangement joins TRBV18 to TRBJ1-5, with D uncertain. Looked up from germline, CDR1 is KGHSH and CDR2 is LQKENI. This CDR3 is built from 13 residues. Trimming removed 3 bases at V and 7 bases at J, with 10 bases between. The CDR3 nucleotides are TGTGCCAGCTCACCCGGACCTGAGCAGCCCCAGCATTTT. This sequence encodes CASSPGPEQPQHF.

Sample share makes this clonotype medium-sized (0.01 to 0.1%). J is TRBJ2-6 and V is TRBV24-1, with TRBD1 matching over 9 bases. Per germline, CDR1 KGHDR and CDR2 SFDVKD. The CDR3 has 16 residues. J lost 3 bases, V lost 5 bases, and 4 bases had no gene match. The CDR3 is CATSGRDRDGANVLTF. The CDR3 DNA sequence: TGTGCCACCAGTGGCCGGGACAGGGATGGGGCCAACGTCCTGACTTTC.

The V gene is TRBV6-1, the J gene TRBJ2-7; D remains ambiguous. The CDR3 has 14 amino acids. V was shortened by 6 bases and J by 4 bases, with 16 bases between the two germline ends. Per the germline V gene, CDR1 is MNHNS and CDR2 is SASEGT. CDR3 amino acids: CASSQAMGYYEQYF. In DNA form, the CDR3 reads TGTGCCAGCAGCCAAGCAATGGGATATTACGAGCAGTACTTC.

This chain uses TRBV7-9 with TRBJ1-1; 10 nucleotides agree with TRBD1. Germline V gene data show CDR1 as SEHNR and CDR2 as FQNEAQ (reference sequence). With 6 bases clipped from V and 1 base from J, the junction kept 2 bases outside the gene matches. This CDR3 is 14 amino acids long. The CDR3 region has the DNA TGTGCCAGCAGGACAGGGGGCCAGAACACTGAAGCTTTCTTT. Amino acids: CASRTGGQNTEAFF.

This clonotype was detected many times. The chain recombines TRBV7-6 with TRBJ2-5; D might be TRBD2 (7 bases). Trimming took 3 bases from V and 5 from J, leaving 13 bases between them. The germline gives CDR1 SGHVS, CDR2 FNYEAQ. This CDR3 has 14 amino acids. The CDR3 DNA sequence: TGTGCCAGCAGCTTCAGGGGAGGGAGGGAGACCCAGTACTTC. It codes for CASSFRGGRETQYF.

This clonotype was counted ten times or more. V usage is TRBV29-1 and J usage is TRBJ2-7; 9 bases are shared with TRBD2. Looked up from germline, CDR1 is SQVTM and CDR2 is ANQGSEA. Trimming cost V 3 bases and J 6 bases; bases outside gene matches: 3. The CDR3 extends over 12 amino acids. CDR3 bases: TGCAGCGTTGAGGCGGGAGGGGGCGAGCAGTACTTC. Amino acids: CSVEAGGGEQYF.

The table lists this clonotype with many counts. In DNA form, the CDR3 reads TGTGCCAGCAGTTTATCGAGGGAACAGTACAATGAGCAGTTCTTC. Protein product: CASSLSREQYNEQFF. The chain couples TRBV27 to TRBJ2-1, with TRBD2 as a possible D gene (5 bases). The CDR3 sequence is 15 residues long. Germline V gene sequence: CDR1 MNHEY, CDR2 SMNVEV (reference sequence). V was pared by 0 bases and J by 4 bases, with 10 bases between.

This clonotype showed up many times. The chain joins TRBV7-9 to TRBJ2-4; 8 nucleotides line up with TRBD1. Germline CDR1 reads SEHNR; CDR2 reads FQNEAQ (reference sequence). V was pared by 5 bases and J by 9 bases, with 9 bases of the junction left unmatched. The CDR3 loop spans 14 amino acids. The DNA for the CDR3 is TGTGCCAGCAGCCCCGGACAGGGTTTACGCATTCAGTACTTC. Translated, it gives CASSPGQGLRIQYF.

This clonotype was seen more than once but under ten times. The chain is built from TRBV5-1 and TRBJ2-3; 8 positions match TRBD2. Germline values: CDR1 SGHRS, CDR2 YFSETQ. This CDR3 contains 16 residues. V lost 3 bases and J lost 0; bases outside the gene matches: 6. The CDR3 DNA reads as TGCGCCAGCAGCTCGACTTTAGCGGGGAGCACAGATACGCAGTATTTT. Translating it yields CASSSTLAGSTDTQYF.

This clonotype was observed a few times. The rearrangement uses TRBV7-2 and TRBJ1-1, with D possibly being TRBD1 (6 bases). The length of the CDR3 is 15 residues. The V gene's germline CDR1 is SGHTA and CDR2 FQGNSA. Trimming removed 3 bases from V and 7 bases from J, with 18 bases in between. CDR3 loop: CASSLGPDRTDEAFF. The DNA of the CDR3 is TGTGCCAGCAGCTTGGGACCCGACAGGACCGATGAAGCTTTCTTT. Filled out from reference TRBV7-2 and TRBJ1-1, the complete variable domain reads GAGVSQSPSNKVTEKGKDVELRCDPISGHTALYWYRQSLGQGLEFLIYFQGNSAPDKSGLPSDRFSAERTGGSVSTLTIQRTQQEDSAVYLCASSLGPDRTDEAFFGQGTRLTVV.

This clonotype has at least ten counts. The chain combines TRBV7-9 with TRBJ2-4; D is possibly TRBD2 (6 bases). CDR1 and CDR2 (germline): SEHNR, FQNEAQ (reference sequence). This CDR3 comprises 14 residues. Trimming removed 5 bases from V and 9 bases from J, with 17 bases in between. The CDR3, as DNA: TGTGCCAGCAGCCCGACTAGTCAGTTGGGCATTCAGTACTTC. Amino acids: CASSPTSQLGIQYF.

Notes on this clonotype: Because the CDR3's place on the DNA is in doubt, the DNA is left out and the CDR3 is given as listed by TCRdb. The rearrangement joins TRBV29-1 to TRBJ2-7; the table's D call TRBD1 went unverified against the DNA. The CDR3 region is 22 residues in length, termini included. Germline V CDR1 and CDR2: SQVTM, ANQGSEA. CDR3 amino acids: CSVEDIYLCSVEDLGQSYEQYF.

This chain connects TRBV7-2 to TRBJ2-1; unclear D gene. The CDR3 has 12 residues. In germline, CDR1 is SGHTA, CDR2 FQGNSA. Trimming cost V 5 bases and J 6 bases, with 8 bases left between them. The CDR3 spells CASSRLANEQFF. The DNA of the CDR3 is TGTGCCAGCAGCCGCTTAGCCAATGAGCAGTTCTTC.

This clonotype has a count of ten or more. The rearrangement links TRBV29-1 to TRBJ2-2, with no clear D. This CDR3 has 14 residues. Germline V lookup: CDR1 SQVTM, CDR2 ANQGSEA. V lost 7 bases and J lost 3, with 15 bases in between. The CDR3 DNA reads TGCAGCGCCACGGGCCAGTTCGACACCGGGGAGCTGTTTTTT. It specifies CSATGQFDTGELFF.

At least ten counts were recorded for this clonotype. The rearrangement joins TRBV10-3 to TRBJ2-7; D is possibly TRBD2 (5 bases). V lost 2 bases and J 5 bases, leaving 10 bases between the germline ends. Germline loops: CDR1 ENHRY, CDR2 SYGVKD. This CDR3 spans 13 amino acids. The CDR3 reads CAISEKVRDEQYF. The CDR3 DNA follows: TGTGCCATCAGTGAGAAGGTGAGGGACGAGCAGTACTTC.

This clonotype was counted ten times or more. This rearrangement joins TRBV7-9 to TRBJ1-1; possibly TRBD1 for D (5 bases). The V gene lost 4 bases and the J gene lost 0 bases, with 9 bases spanning the gap. The CDR3 has 14 residues. Germline-derived CDR1 and CDR2 are SEHNR and FQNEAQ (reference sequence). The CDR3 here is CASSWGRVNTEAFF. Here the CDR3 DNA reads TGTGCCAGCAGCTGGGGACGGGTGAACACTGAAGCTTTCTTT. Full variable domain (missing parts from reference TRBV7-9 and TRBJ1-1): DTGVSQNPRHKITKRGQNVTFRCDPISEHNRLYWYRQTLGQGPEFLTYFQNEAQLEKSRLLSDRFSAERPKGSFSTLEIQRTEQGDSAMYLCASSWGRVNTEAFFGQGTRLTVV.

The rearrangement uses TRBV29-1 and TRBJ2-5; TRBD2 is a possible D gene (6 bases). CDR3 length: 18 amino acids. V lost 7 bases to trimming and J lost 5 bases, with 32 bases between them. Germline CDR1 reads SQVTM; CDR2 reads ANQGSEA. This CDR3 is CSAAFWDQTSYIRETQYF. The CDR3 DNA is TGCAGCGCTGCGTTTTGGGACCAGACTAGTTATATTCGGGAGACCCAGTACTTC. Looking up the rest from reference TRBV29-1 and TRBJ2-5 gives the full variable domain: SAVISQKPSRDICQRGTSLTIQCQVDSQVTMMFWYRQQPGQSLTLIATANQGSEATYESGFVIDKFPISRPNLTFSTLTVSNMSPEDSSIYLCSAAFWDQTSYIRETQYFGPGTRLLVL.

This clonotype was observed at least ten times. V is TRBV27 and J is TRBJ2-3, with D possibly matching TRBD2 (5 bases). The germline gives CDR1 MNHEY, CDR2 SMNVEV (reference sequence). The CDR3 sequence is 14 residues long. V was shortened by 5 bases and J by 2 bases, with 11 bases between the two germline ends. CDR3 residues: CASSADWLTDTQYF. The CDR3 DNA follows: TGTGCCAGCAGTGCGGACTGGCTCACAGATACGCAGTATTTT.

This clonotype turned up a few times. The CDR3 region is CASSPTLIGNQPQHF. In DNA form, the CDR3 reads TGTGCCAGCAGTCCCACCCTCATCGGCAATCAGCCCCAGCATTTT. This sequence joins TRBV28 and TRBJ1-5; D is ambiguous. The CDR3 runs 15 residues. The germline V gene has CDR1 MDHEN and CDR2 SYDVKM. Trimming stripped 5 bases from V and 2 bases from J, with 13 bases between.

By proportion, this clonotype is medium-sized. The J gene is TRBJ2-3, the V gene TRBV2; D is ambiguous. This CDR3 spans 11 amino acids. V was trimmed by 6 bases and J by 6 bases, leaving 7 bases between them. CDR1 and CDR2 (germline): SNHLY, FYNNEI. The DNA of the CDR3 is TGTGCCAGCAGAGTAGGGGATACGCAGTATTTT. It is translated as CASRVGDTQYF.

This clonotype has a count of ten or more. V is TRBV28 and J is TRBJ1-5; D is unclear. V lost 5 bases, J lost 5 bases, and 7 bases lay in between. Germline-derived CDR1 and CDR2 are MDHEN and SYDVKM. The CDR3 sequence is 12 residues long. The CDR3 sequence is CASSAADQPQHF. CDR3 nucleotide sequence: TGTGCCAGCAGTGCAGCGGATCAGCCCCAGCATTTT.